The 18 T cell receptor beta chains presented below share a single source sample, sequenced in a study of blood T cell repertoires in COVID-19. Using immunoSEQ multiplex PCR, the repertoire was profiled, and TCRdb retains in-frame clones only, with some absent. Found here are 150,000 to 200,000 clones, about 77% of them singletons; the top ten hold around 16%. The sample was PBMCs or T cells enriched from blood (not recorded which). These receptors all stem from a woman between 45 and 65 years old with acute COVID-19.

The chain is built from TRBV7-6 and TRBJ2-3; TRBD2 aligns across 10 bases. Trimming cost V 1 base and J 8 bases; bases outside gene matches: 9. CDR3 length equals 16 residues. The germline CDR1 and CDR2 sequences are SGHVS and FNYEAQ. The CDR3: CASSLGTSGGRGTQYF. In nucleotides, the CDR3 is TGTGCCAGCAGCTTAGGGACTAGCGGAGGGCGGGGTACGCAGTATTTT.

The V and J genes are TRBV19 and TRBJ1-4; D gene unclear. Germline CDR1 reads LNHDA; CDR2 reads SQIVND (reference sequence). V was cut by 7 bases and J by 0 bases, with 12 bases left in between. The CDR3 has 15 residues. Here the CDR3 reads CASIAADATNEKLFF. CDR3 sequence (DNA): TGTGCCAGTATAGCGGCAGACGCAACTAATGAAAAACTGTTTTTT.

The V gene is TRBV28, the J gene TRBJ1-1; the match to TRBD1 covers 8 bases. The CDR3 contains 15 residues. The junction had 5 bases not matched to a gene; V was cut back by 3 bases and J by 2 bases. CDR1 and CDR2 (germline): MDHEN, SYDVKM. Written as DNA, the CDR3 is TGTGCCAGCAGTTTCTCCGGGACAGGTAACACTGAAGCTTTCTTT. It specifies CASSFSGTGNTEAFF.

J is TRBJ2-2 and V is TRBV7-9; maybe TRBD2 (5 bases). V lost 8 bases to trimming and J lost 1 base, with 11 bases between them. This CDR3 has 14 residues. Germline lookup yields CDR1 SEHNR and CDR2 FQNEAQ (reference sequence). As DNA, the CDR3 is TGTGCCAGCCTCCGGGATTTGAACACCGGGGAGCTGTTTTTT. It yields the protein CASLRDLNTGELFF. The full variable domain, in which reference TRBV7-9 and TRBJ2-2 provide the parts outside the CDR3, is DTGVSQNPRHKITKRGQNVTFRCDPISEHNRLYWYRQTLGQGPEFLTYFQNEAQLEKSRLLSDRFSAERPKGSFSTLEIQRTEQGDSAMYLCASLRDLNTGELFFGEGSRLTVL.

V usage is TRBV19 and J usage is TRBJ2-5; 7 positions match TRBD1. The germline V gene encodes CDR1 LNHDA and CDR2 SQIVND (reference sequence). CDR3 length equals 15 residues. The V gene end was trimmed by 5 bases and the J gene end by 6 bases; junction bases not matched to a gene: 12. The CDR3 protein is CASSGTTTGTKTQYF. The CDR3 coding sequence is TGTGCCAGTAGTGGGACGACGACAGGGACCAAGACCCAGTACTTC.

This chain links TRBV28 with TRBJ2-7; 9 bases map to TRBD1. V lost 6 bases to trimming and J lost 2 bases; unmatched junction nucleotides: 11. The CDR3 spans 16 residues. CDR1 is MDHEN and CDR2 is SYDVKM in the germline V gene. The CDR3 coding sequence is TGTGCCAGCAGGCCGGTGGGGACAGGGTTAACCTACGAGCAGTACGTC. Protein sequence: CASRPVGTGLTYEQYV.

J is TRBJ2-1 and V is TRBV6-5, with 11 bases aligning to TRBD2. This CDR3 comprises 16 residues. Looked up from germline, CDR1 is MNHEY and CDR2 is SVGAGI. V shed 0 bases and J 5 bases; nucleotides not matched to a gene: 3. In DNA form, the CDR3 reads TGTGCCAGCAGTTACTCCGAACTAGCGGGGGACAATGAGCAGTTCTTC. The encoded protein is CASSYSELAGDNEQFF.

CDR3 region: CASSIIGLKEYNEQFF. In DNA form, the CDR3 reads TGTGCCAGTAGTATAATTGGACTAAAGGAGTACAATGAGCAGTTCTTC. V gene TRBV19 combines with J gene TRBJ2-1; TRBD2 is a possible D gene (6 bases). Germline V gene data show CDR1 as LNHDA and CDR2 as SQIVND (reference sequence). Between the trimmed V and J ends, which lost 2 bases and 4 bases, there was a span of 15 bases. The CDR3 covers 16 residues.

This chain connects TRBV11-2 to TRBJ1-6, with no clear D. Germline V CDR1 and CDR2: SGHAT, FQNNGV. The CDR3 consists of 14 residues. The germline V and J ends were trimmed by 5 bases and 6 bases, with 11 bases remaining between them. The CDR3 DNA sequence: TGTGCCAGCAGCCCCGGGAGCCTTAATTCACCCCTCCACTTT. As protein: CASSPGSLNSPLHF.

This clone was observed a single time. The chain is built from TRBV29-1 and TRBJ1-2; D is perhaps TRBD1 (6 bases). Germline V lookup: CDR1 SQVTM, CDR2 ANQGSEA. The V gene lost 4 bases and the J gene lost 8 bases, with 11 bases spanning the gap. The CDR3 loop spans 11 amino acids. Here the CDR3 DNA reads TGCAGCGTTGGTGCGACAGGAGGCTACACCTTC. Encoded protein: CSVGATGGYTF.

This chain links TRBV6-6 with TRBJ1-5, with D unclear. V was clipped by 4 bases and J by 6 bases, with 16 bases between them. Per germline, CDR1 MNHNY and CDR2 SVGAGI (reference sequence). The CDR3 contains 15 residues. DNA of the CDR3: TGTGCCAGCAGTTCCCGGGGTCCAGAAGGTCAGCCCCAGCATTTT. Translation: CASSSRGPEGQPQHF.

This chain links TRBV3-1 (or the pseudogene TRBV3-2) with TRBJ1-2; the D gene is possibly TRBD1 (6 bases). CDR1 and CDR2 from the germline V gene are LGHDT and YNNKEL (reference sequence). Between the trimmed V and J ends, which lost 5 bases and 6 bases, there was a span of 13 bases. The length of the CDR3 is 13 residues. The CDR3 is CASSDTGSHGYTF. DNA for the CDR3: TGTGCCAGCAGCGATACAGGGTCTCATGGCTACACCTTC.

V usage is TRBV20-1 and J usage is TRBJ1-2, with D possibly being TRBD1 (6 bases). The CDR3 is 15 amino acids. Between the trimmed V and J ends, which lost 3 bases and 0 bases, there was a span of 14 bases. In germline, CDR1 is DFQATT, CDR2 SNEGSKA (reference sequence). CDR3 sequence reads: CSASISGQPNYGYTF. The CDR3 DNA sequence: TGCAGTGCTAGTATTTCGGGACAACCTAACTATGGCTACACCTTC.

V usage is TRBV30 and J usage is TRBJ1-3; D is unresolved. The CDR3 totals 13 residues. CDR1 is GTSNPN, CDR2 SVGIG, per germline (reference sequence). V lost 4 bases and J 9 bases, leaving 16 bases between the germline ends. The chain's CDR3 is CAWTDDDGVTIYF. CDR3 DNA sequence: TGTGCCTGGACGGACGATGACGGGGTCACCATATATTTT.

The chain joins TRBV12-2 to TRBJ2-1; the DNA was not used to check the table's D call, TRBD1. TRBV12-2 is an annotated pseudogene. The CDR3 totals 15 residues. The CDR3 nucleotides read TGTGCAAGTCGCACAGACAGGGGGCCCCACAATGAGCAGTTCTTC. It is translated as CASRTDRGPHNEQFF.

This clone was seen repeatedly, ten times or more. This rearrangement joins TRBV27 to TRBJ2-3; unclear D gene. The CDR3 totals 15 residues. Trimming shortened V by 3 bases and J by 2 bases, and 12 bases separated the two germline ends. Per germline, CDR1 MNHEY and CDR2 SMNVEV (reference sequence). The CDR3 region is CASSFQTHSTDTQYF. Written as DNA, the CDR3 is TGTGCCAGCAGTTTCCAGACTCACTCCACAGATACGCAGTATTTT.

This chain links TRBV7-8 with TRBJ1-5; unclear D gene. The CDR3 sequence is 15 residues long. Looked up from germline, CDR1 is SGHVS and CDR2 is FQNEAQ. Trimming cost V 1 base and J 4 bases, with 11 bases left between them. The CDR3 sequence is CASSLGLVENQPQHF. The CDR3 region has the DNA TGTGCCAGCAGCTTAGGACTTGTGGAGAATCAGCCCCAGCATTTT. Supplemented by reference TRBV7-8 and TRBJ1-5, the full variable domain reads GAGVSQSPRYKVAKRGQDVALRCDPISGHVSLFWYQQALGQGPEFLTYFQNEAQLDKSGLPSDRFFAERPEGSVSTLKIQRTQQEDSAVYLCASSLGLVENQPQHFGDGTRLSIL.

The gene calls are TRBV6-5 and TRBJ1-2, with D possibly being TRBD1 (6 bases). Germline V gene lookup returns CDR1 MNHEY and CDR2 SVGAGI. V lost 7 bases, J lost 8 bases, and 20 bases lay in between. This CDR3 is built from 14 residues. The CDR3 region is CASNTGKPPYGYTF. CDR3 DNA sequence: TGTGCCAGCAATACAGGGAAACCCCCTTACGGCTACACCTTC.